A selection of T cell receptor beta chains follows, all from one sample in a study of blood T cell repertoires in COVID-19. Profiled with immunoSEQ multiplex PCR; TCRdb holds only in-frame clones, not every one. The repertoire holds approximately 100,000 clones, with around 85% as singletons. Sequences were obtained from PBMCs or T cells enriched from blood (not recorded which). The source of these receptors is a woman in her 50s who had recovered from COVID-19. Each CDR3 is given with its conserved first and last residue. Each record gives: CDR3 DNA, CDR3 protein, CDR3 length, V gene, D gene, clone size, J gene. A D gene is named only where the DNA matches it firmly. Clone size is stated in some rows and not others, as once, few, many or a class when expanded.

TGTGCCAGCGGAAGGGGTTACGAGCAGTACTTC	CASGRGYEQYF	11	TRBV28	NA	NA	TRBJ2-7
TGTGCCAGCAGTGTAGACAGGGACTCTACTTTTTGGCGCCCAGCACACTTC	CASSVDRDSTFWRPAHF	17	TRBV6-1	TRBD1	NA	TRBJ1-2
TGCAGCGTCACGACAGGGAACACTGAAGCTTTCTTT	CSVTTGNTEAFF	12	TRBV29-1	NA	NA	TRBJ1-1
TGTGCCAGCAGCCGAAACCCAGGGGGCGGTAAGAACACTGAAGCTTTCTTT	CASSRNPGGGKNTEAFF	17	TRBV4-2	TRBD1	NA	TRBJ1-1
TGTGCCAGCGCAACAGGGGGCTTATTGAACGTCCTGACTTTC	CASATGGLLNVLTF	14	TRBV2	TRBD1	NA	TRBJ2-6
TGTGCCAGCAGCTCACAGGGGCGGGGTGGAGAAAAACTGTTTTTT	CASSSQGRGGEKLFF	15	TRBV11-2	TRBD1	once	TRBJ1-4
TGTGCCAGCAGTTTTATTGGGACAGGATGGGGCTACACCTTC	CASSFIGTGWGYTF	14	TRBV27	TRBD1	NA	TRBJ1-2
TGTGCCAGCAGTGAAGCGGGAGCTGGAAGAGGTTTGATAGATACGCAGTATTTT	CASSEAGAGRGLIDTQYF	18	TRBV6-1	NA	NA	TRBJ2-3
TGCGCCAGCAGCTACGGGACAGGACCAAACATTCAGTACTTC	CASSYGTGPNIQYF	14	TRBV5-1	TRBD1	NA	TRBJ2-4
TGTGCCAGCAGCTTAGTTGTAGCGGGACCTGAGCAGTTCTTC	CASSLVVAGPEQFF	14	TRBV7-9	TRBD2	NA	TRBJ2-1
TGTGCCAGCAGCACAGCCGGGACTACATCCTACGAGCAGTACTTC	CASSTAGTTSYEQYF	15	TRBV28	TRBD2	NA	TRBJ2-7